The subject of this entry is one TCR beta chain. Its target is not known. Each sample used about 2–5 ug genomic DNA, matched between paired samples. The repertoire was sequenced with immunoSEQ multiplex PCR; TCRdb's copy has only in-frame clones and lacks some. The table lists thousands of clones, approximately 85% of them singletons. The data were obtained in a study of T cells in lung cancer brain metastases. Study background: A median roughly 320 days separated primary and brain metastasis sampling. Study-wide results and caveats: Effects of preoperative corticosteroids on T cell infiltration in brain metastases could not be controlled.

This CDR3 comprises 16 residues. The germline V and J ends were trimmed by 1 base and 2 bases, with 14 bases remaining between them. From germline, CDR1 is SGHAT and CDR2 FQNNGV. Resection was for synchronous oligometastatic disease or a late solitary brain metastasis recurrence. The sequenced material came from tumor tissue from the primary lung tumor. The sequence derives from a man aged 50 or older with non-small cell lung cancer. The rearrangement joins TRBV11-2 to TRBJ1-1, with a tentative D call TRBD1 (5 bases). The CDR3 loop reads CASSLGLQEINTEAFF. CDR3 in DNA: TGTGCCAGCAGCTTAGGGTTACAGGAGATAAACACTGAAGCTTTCTTT. The whole variable domain, filled in from reference TRBV11-2 and TRBJ1-1, reads EAGVAQSPRYKIIEKRQSVAFWCNPISGHATLYWYQQILGQGPKLLIQFQNNGVVDDSQLPKDRFSAERLKGVDSTLKIQPAKLEDSAVYLCASSLGLQEINTEAFFGQGTRLTVV.